Listed here are 7 T cell receptor beta chains from one sample, sequenced in a study of T-cell reconstitution after alpha-beta-depleted transplantation in children. Preparing the TCRbeta library involved the use of unique molecular identifiers. From the PCR reads, TCRdb called clonotypes with MiXCR, one entry per CDR3 protein. The top ten clones hold approximately 5.4% of a sample with a few hundred thousand distinct CDR3 sequences, about 9.6% of them seen once. This sample comprised PBMCs from the stem cell graft donor, obtained from the stem cell graft. Receptor source: a human donor who donated a stem cell graft to a child with SCID.

In regard to this clonotype: A read error may account for a junction end that differs from germline. The chain links TRBV7-2 to TRBJ2-2; D is undetermined. CDR1 is SGHTA and CDR2 is FQGNSA in the germline V gene. The CDR3 has 13 residues. This CDR3 reads CASILVPFGELFF. CDR3 bases: TGTGCCAGCATCTTAGTTCCCTTTGGGGAGCTGTTTTTT.

This clonotype was counted many times. The rearrangement joins TRBV28 to TRBJ1-1; D gene uncertain. The V end lost 2 bases, the J end lost 0 bases, and 13 bases lay between the germline ends. Germline CDR1 and CDR2: MDHEN and SYDVKM. The CDR3 consists of 16 residues. This CDR3 reads CASSLGSGGMNTEAFF. CDR3 DNA: TGTGCCAGCAGTTTAGGGTCTGGCGGAATGAACACTGAAGCTTTCTTT.

This clonotype was found many times. This chain connects TRBV20-1 to TRBJ1-5; D may be TRBD1 (5 bases). CDR1 DFQATT and CDR2 SNEGSKA come from the germline V gene (reference sequence). Trimming left V 6 bases short and J 7 bases short, with 22 bases between. The CDR3 length is 15 residues. The CDR3 DNA is TGCAGTGCCGAAGGGGAGTATCGGGAAGGACAGCCCCAGCATTTT. This encodes CSAEGEYREGQPQHF.

In its sample, this clonotype was seen many times. The rearrangement joins TRBV6-2 or TRBV6-3 to TRBJ2-3; 10 bases line up with TRBD2. The CDR3 contains 16 residues. The V and J ends lost 6 bases and 4 bases, in that order; junction bases with no gene match: 10. Germline V gene sequence: CDR1 MNHEY, CDR2 SVGEGT. CDR3 sequence: CASSNPGLAFPDTQYF. CDR3 nucleotides: TGTGCCAGCAGCAATCCGGGACTAGCGTTCCCAGATACGCAGTATTTT.

This clonotype has ten or more counts. The chain links TRBV5-1 to TRBJ2-7; D is possibly TRBD1 (6 bases). V dropped 4 bases and J dropped 1 base, with 12 bases sitting between them. The CDR3 contains 14 residues. CDR1 is SGHRS, CDR2 YFSETQ, per germline. The CDR3 spells CASSPAGQSYEQYF. CDR3 nucleotide sequence: TGCGCCAGCAGCCCCGCAGGACAGTCCTACGAGCAGTACTTC. Complete variable domain (other parts from reference TRBV5-1 and TRBJ2-7): KAGVTQTPRYLIKTRGQQVTLSCSPISGHRSVSWYQQTPGQGLQFLFEYFSETQRNKGNFPGRFSGRQFSNSRSEMNVSTLELGDSALYLCASSPAGQSYEQYFGPGTRLTVT.

This clonotype appeared many times. The rearrangement uses TRBV7-9 and TRBJ2-7, with D unclear. This CDR3 is 14 amino acids long. Germline CDR1 reads SEHNR; CDR2 reads FQNEAQ (reference sequence). V was trimmed by 1 base and J by 6 bases, leaving 13 bases between them. CDR3 region: CASSLDRVEGEQYF. The CDR3 DNA is TGTGCCAGCAGCTTAGACCGGGTCGAAGGCGAGCAGTACTTC.

This clonotype was seen many times. The J gene is TRBJ1-2, the V gene TRBV5-1; D is possibly TRBD1 (5 bases). The CDR3 covers 14 residues. The germline CDR1 and CDR2 sequences are SGHRS and YFSETQ. V gave up 4 bases and J gave up 4 bases, with 14 bases separating them. The CDR3, as DNA: TGCGCCAGCAGCGTGGACACCGGGTTCTATGGCTACACCTTC. Translating it yields CASSVDTGFYGYTF. The whole variable domain, filled in from reference TRBV5-1 and TRBJ1-2, reads KAGVTQTPRYLIKTRGQQVTLSCSPISGHRSVSWYQQTPGQGLQFLFEYFSETQRNKGNFPGRFSGRQFSNSRSEMNVSTLELGDSALYLCASSVDTGFYGYTFGSGTRLTVV.